This passage covers 24 T cell receptor beta chains from one sample sequenced in a study of cytomegalovirus exposure and HLA in healthy donors. In the PCR, 60 Vbeta and 13 Jbeta primers were used. Profiled with immunoSEQ multiplex PCR; TCRdb holds only in-frame clones, not every one. The sample consists of tens of thousands of clones, approximately 78% of them appearing once. Input material: PBMCs. All receptors derive from a woman in her 30s in good health and CMV-seronegative.

This clone came up a few times. The rearrangement links TRBV5-4 to TRBJ2-1; D ambiguous. This CDR3 has 13 residues. Trimming took off 5 bases at V and 8 bases at J, with 14 bases between the two ends. Germline CDR1 SGHNT, CDR2 YYREEE (reference sequence). The CDR3 DNA is TGTGCCAGCAGACCCAAAAATAGCCATGAGCAGTTCTTC. Protein product: CASRPKNSHEQFF.

This clone was seen only a few times. The V call is TRBV28, the J call TRBJ2-2, with 9 positions matching TRBD1. V shed 1 base, J shed 3 bases, and the junction held 12 bases outside the gene matches. This CDR3 spans 19 amino acids. Germline V lookup: CDR1 MDHEN, CDR2 SYDVKM. The CDR3 spells CASSLFGGPGQGYTGELFF. DNA of the CDR3: TGTGCCAGCAGTTTATTTGGGGGCCCGGGACAGGGTTACACCGGGGAGCTGTTTTTT.

The V and J genes are TRBV30 and TRBJ2-5, with 11 bases lining up with TRBD2. V dropped 5 bases and J dropped 1; count of bases not matched to a gene: 6. This CDR3 has 15 amino acids. The germline V gene has CDR1 GTSNPN and CDR2 SVGIG (reference sequence). DNA of the CDR3: TGTGCCTGGGGGACGGGACTAGCGGCCCAAGAGACCCAGTACTTC. It encodes CAWGTGLAAQETQYF.

V usage is TRBV14 and J usage is TRBJ2-7; tentatively, D is TRBD1 (7 bases). Germline values: CDR1 SGHDN, CDR2 FVKESK. V was trimmed by 0 bases and J by 7 bases, leaving 19 bases between them. CDR3 length equals 16 residues. This CDR3 is CASSQDYARGDQEQYF. The CDR3 region has the DNA TGTGCCAGCAGCCAAGATTACGCCAGGGGGGATCAAGAGCAGTACTTC.

The CDR3, as DNA: TGCAGCGTTGAAGAGGGATCTGGACACGGCTACGAGCAGTACTTC. Encoded protein: CSVEEGSGHGYEQYF. The chain has TRBV29-1 and TRBJ2-7; tentative D call: TRBD1 (5 bases). V lost 0 bases and J lost 3, with 15 bases in between. The CDR3 runs to 15 residues. The germline CDR1 and CDR2 sequences are SQVTM and ANQGSEA.

The genes are TRBV19 and TRBJ2-3; D is perhaps TRBD2 (5 bases). The CDR3 covers 15 residues. Germline V gene sequence: CDR1 LNHDA, CDR2 SQIVND (reference sequence). V dropped 3 bases and J dropped 1 base, with 11 bases sitting between them. This CDR3 reads CASSMLRAGTDTQYF. The CDR3 DNA sequence: TGTGCCAGTAGTATGTTGCGGGCCGGCACAGATACGCAGTATTTT.

This clone is a singleton in its sample. This chain links TRBV5-1 with TRBJ1-1; TRBD1 agrees at 11 bases. Germline V gene sequence: CDR1 SGHRS, CDR2 YFSETQ. J lost 4 bases, V lost 3 bases, and 2 bases had no gene match. The CDR3 spans 14 residues. CDR3: CASSWGTGGTEAFF. The CDR3 DNA reads as TGCGCCAGCAGCTGGGGGACAGGGGGCACTGAAGCTTTCTTT. Full variable domain (missing parts from reference TRBV5-1 and TRBJ1-1): KAGVTQTPRYLIKTRGQQVTLSCSPISGHRSVSWYQQTPGQGLQFLFEYFSETQRNKGNFPGRFSGRQFSNSRSEMNVSTLELGDSALYLCASSWGTGGTEAFFGQGTRLTVV.

The chain has TRBV7-8 and TRBJ2-7; D is ambiguous. Trimming removed 4 bases from V and 2 bases from J, with 9 bases in between. The V gene's germline CDR1 is SGHVS and CDR2 FQNEAQ. CDR3 size: 13 residues. CDR3 protein: CASSSRLTYEQYF. The CDR3 bases are TGTGCCAGCAGCTCCAGGTTGACCTACGAGCAGTACTTC.

This clone was seen once. V gene TRBV28 combines with J gene TRBJ1-2; D might be TRBD1 (6 bases). Trimming removed 4 bases from V and 7 bases from J, with 10 bases in between. Germline loops: CDR1 MDHEN, CDR2 SYDVKM. The CDR3 has 12 residues. The CDR3 region is CASSSYRVGYTF. CDR3 nucleotide sequence: TGTGCCAGCAGTTCGTACAGGGTTGGCTACACCTTC.

The chain employs TRBV6-1 and TRBJ1-5; no clear D. CDR3 length: 11 residues. The germline gives CDR1 MNHNS, CDR2 SASEGT. With 4 bases removed from V and 10 bases from J, the gap between germline ends came to 8 bases. For the CDR3, the DNA is TGTGCCAGCAGTGGGCCAAGACCCCAGCATTTT. Its protein is CASSGPRPQHF.

The chain carries TRBV6-5 and TRBJ1-4; possible D gene TRBD1, 5 bases. The CDR3 runs to 14 residues. V was cut by 5 bases and J by 5 bases, with 12 bases left in between. Germline V CDR1 and CDR2: MNHEY, SVGAGI. CDR3 residues: CASSPRAGNEKLFF. CDR3 sequence (DNA): TGTGCCAGCAGTCCCCGGGCAGGGAATGAAAAACTGTTTTTT.

The J gene is TRBJ1-1, the V gene TRBV6-5, with 7 bases aligning to TRBD1. This CDR3 comprises 15 residues. With V trimmed by 6 bases and J by 6 bases, 13 bases remained unmatched. Germline lookup yields CDR1 MNHEY and CDR2 SVGAGI. The CDR3 DNA is TGTGCCAGCAGGCATCCGGGAGGGGGCCTGGCTGAAGCTTTCTTT. Protein: CASRHPGGGLAEAFF.

The rearrangement links TRBV5-1 to TRBJ2-2; 11 positions agree with TRBD2. Germline lookup yields CDR1 SGHRS and CDR2 YFSETQ. The length of the CDR3 is 18 residues. The V and J ends lost 0 bases and 4 bases, in that order; junction bases with no gene match: 8. CDR3 DNA sequence: TGCGCCAGCAGCTTGGCCCCTAGCGGGGGGCCTTTCACCGGGGAGCTGTTTTTT. Residues: CASSLAPSGGPFTGELFF.

The rearrangement joins TRBV28 to TRBJ2-3; TRBD2 aligns across 8 bases. This CDR3 is 15 amino acids long. After removal of 4 bases from V and 1 base from J, the junction contained 4 bases not matched to a gene. The germline V gene encodes CDR1 MDHEN and CDR2 SYDVKM. DNA for the CDR3: TGTGCCAGCAGTTCCGAACTAGCGGGCACAGATACGCAGTATTTT. Translating gives CASSSELAGTDTQYF.

This clone was observed a single time. The genes are TRBV7-2 and TRBJ1-1; D unclear. The CDR3 length is 19 residues. V lost 0 bases, J lost 0 bases, and 20 bases lay in between. The germline gives CDR1 SGHTA, CDR2 FQGNSA. CDR3 sequence: CASSLAPHSSGSMNTEAFF. The CDR3 coding sequence is TGTGCCAGCAGCTTAGCTCCTCACAGCTCGGGGAGCATGAACACTGAAGCTTTCTTT.

The chain employs TRBV5-4 and TRBJ1-2; 8 bases map to TRBD1. The V gene end was trimmed by 4 bases and the J gene end by 6 bases; junction bases not matched to a gene: 5. The CDR3 totals 13 residues. Germline V lookup: CDR1 SGHNT, CDR2 YYREEE (reference sequence). CDR3 residues: CASSVDRVNGYTF. In nucleotides, the CDR3 is TGTGCCAGCAGCGTGGACAGGGTAAATGGCTACACCTTC.

The J gene is TRBJ2-7, the V gene TRBV2, with TRBD2 as a possible D gene (5 bases). The CDR3 sequence is 13 residues long. Germline CDR1 SNHLY, CDR2 FYNNEI. Trimming took off 7 bases at V and 3 bases at J, with 13 bases between the two ends. CDR3 nucleotides: TGTGCCAGCAAGAGGGCACATAACTACGAGCAGTACTTC. This translates into CASKRAHNYEQYF.

This sequence joins TRBV9 and TRBJ2-5; 7 bases are shared with TRBD1. The V gene end was trimmed by 4 bases and the J gene end by 2 bases; junction bases not matched to a gene: 8. This CDR3 region has 15 residues. CDR1 is SGDLS, CDR2 YYNGEE, per germline. The CDR3 DNA sequence: TGTGCCAGCAGCCCTACTCCGGACAGGCAAGAGACCCAGTACTTC. Protein: CASSPTPDRQETQYF.

The gene calls are TRBV7-8 and TRBJ2-1; 8 nucleotides match TRBD2. The trim removed 5 bases at V and 3 bases at J, leaving 6 bases unmatched. CDR1 is SGHVS, CDR2 FQNEAQ, per germline. This CDR3 spans 15 amino acids. The CDR3 region has the DNA TGTGCCAGCAGCCGTAGCGGGAAAAACTACAATGAGCAGTTCTTC. This sequence encodes CASSRSGKNYNEQFF.

The chain links TRBV5-1 to TRBJ1-4; TRBD1 matches at 7 bases. The CDR3 runs 14 residues. Germline CDR1 SGHRS, CDR2 YFSETQ. Germline trimming cut 3 bases from V and 7 bases from J; bases unmatched to any gene: 6. The chain's CDR3 is CASSSGTASEKLFF. CDR3 DNA sequence: TGCGCCAGCAGCTCCGGGACAGCCAGTGAAAAACTGTTTTTT.

This clone is a singleton in its sample. This rearrangement joins TRBV28 to TRBJ2-7; D perhaps matches TRBD1 (6 bases). Trimming stripped 6 bases from V and 7 bases from J, with 19 bases between. Germline CDR1 reads MDHEN; CDR2 reads SYDVKM. The length of the CDR3 is 14 residues. The DNA for the CDR3 is TGTGCCAGCAGGGCCGCCCAGACAGGTCGGGAGCAGTACTTC. Amino acid sequence: CASRAAQTGREQYF.

The gene calls are TRBV7-9 and TRBJ1-4, with 7 bases lining up with TRBD1. Per the germline V gene, CDR1 is SEHNR and CDR2 is FQNEAQ (reference sequence). The J segment lost 8 bases and the V segment lost 1 base, leaving 13 bases of the junction unmatched. The CDR3 spans 17 residues. As DNA, the CDR3 is TGTGCCAGCAGCTTAGAGGGGGCAAAAGTACGAAAAGAAAAACTGTTTTTT. Protein: CASSLEGAKVRKEKLFF.

This clone was detected a few times. The chain is built from TRBV7-2 and TRBJ2-2, with TRBD2 matching over 10 bases. Per germline, CDR1 SGHTA and CDR2 FQGNSA. V lost 5 bases to trimming and J lost 4 bases; unmatched junction nucleotides: 10. There are 17 residues in the CDR3. The CDR3 region has the DNA TGTGCCAGCAGCCCGCACCCTACTAGCGGGGTCACCGGGGAGCTGTTTTTT. Translation gives CASSPHPTSGVTGELFF.

The chain employs TRBV7-9 and TRBJ1-3; 7 bases fit TRBD1. V gave up 5 bases and J gave up 4 bases; unmatched junction bases: 5. Germline loops: CDR1 SEHNR, CDR2 FQNEAQ (reference sequence). The CDR3 is 14 amino acids. CDR3 nucleotides: TGTGCCAGCAGCCCGACAGGGCGAGGAAACACCATATATTTT. Encoded protein: CASSPTGRGNTIYF.